The 27 T cell receptor beta chains presented below share a single source sample, sequenced in a study of metastatic and nonmetastatic thyroid tumors (dated by TCRdb to about 2020). The method was PCR. The listed sequencing device is Illumina HiSeq 4000. TCRdb took the public reads, trimmed them with fastp at Q25, ran MiXCR for clone calling and kept in-frame beta chains. This sample gives about 17,000 clones in total; about 22% of them show up just once. About a fifth of the sample belongs to the ten largest clones. Before undergoing thyroid surgery, none of the patients had been given any kind of treatment. Sequenced material: adjacent normal tissue. The receptors stem from a female donor with papillary thyroid cancer or a benign thyroid nodule (not recorded which). Some clones in this sample may be carry-over from other donors' samples.

The table lists this clone with a few counts. The J gene is TRBJ2-3, the V gene TRBV2; 14 bases match TRBD2. V was pared by 6 bases and J by 3 bases, with 5 bases of the junction left unmatched. This CDR3 region has 16 residues. The germline V gene encodes CDR1 SNHLY and CDR2 FYNNEI. The CDR3, as DNA: TGTGCCAGCAGAGCGGGACTAGCGGGAGTAACAGATACGCAGTATTTT. Residues: CASRAGLAGVTDTQYF.

There are a few counts of this clone. This chain joins TRBV6-1 and TRBJ1-1; the match to TRBD1 covers 7 bases. In germline, CDR1 is MNHNS, CDR2 SASEGT. V dropped 7 bases and J dropped 3; count of bases not matched to a gene: 8. The CDR3 totals 14 residues. The CDR3 loop reads CASNPTGFDTEAFF. The CDR3 DNA reads as TGTGCCAGCAATCCGACAGGGTTCGACACTGAAGCTTTCTTT.

In its sample, this clone was seen once. A read error may account for a junction end that differs from germline. V usage is TRBV2 and J usage is TRBJ2-5, with 13 bases lining up with TRBD2. The length of the CDR3 is 15 residues. Germline-derived CDR1 and CDR2 are SNHLY and FYNNEI. The CDR3 bases are TGTGACAGCAGTAGCCAACTAGCGGGAGGGGAGACCAAGTACTTC. As protein: CDSSSQLAGGETKYF.

The table lists this clone with a few counts. The chain links TRBV10-1 to TRBJ2-1; D is unresolved. This CDR3 comprises 11 residues. Trimming took off 4 bases at V and 8 bases at J, with 6 bases between the two ends. The germline CDR1 and CDR2 sequences are WNHNN and SYGVQD (reference sequence). The CDR3 protein is CASSGIDEQFF. CDR3 in DNA: TGCGCCAGCAGTGGGATAGATGAGCAGTTCTTC.

The gene calls are TRBV2 and TRBJ2-3; maybe TRBD1 (6 bases). Trimming removed 6 bases from V and 7 bases from J, with 11 bases in between. This CDR3 is 12 amino acids long. Germline V gene sequence: CDR1 SNHLY, CDR2 FYNNEI. For the CDR3, the DNA is TGTGCCAGCAGCTCAGGGACATATACGCAGTATTTT. This translates into CASSSGTYTQYF.

This clone was detected a few times. The chain carries TRBV6-1 and TRBJ2-7; 9 bases match TRBD1. V dropped 3 bases and J dropped 6; count of bases not matched to a gene: 12. This CDR3 comprises 16 residues. CDR1 and CDR2 (germline): MNHNS, SASEGT. The CDR3 region is CASSDPPGTGTGEQYF. CDR3 nucleotides: TGTGCCAGCAGTGACCCCCCCGGGACAGGGACAGGCGAGCAGTACTTC.

This clone has just a few counts. V gene TRBV6-1 combines with J gene TRBJ2-7, with D possibly TRBD1 on 6 matching bases. Per the germline V gene, CDR1 is MNHNS and CDR2 is SASEGT. V was trimmed by 2 bases and J by 3 bases, leaving 11 bases between them. This CDR3 is built from 14 residues. The CDR3 nucleotides are TGTGCCAGCAGTGAACTGGACAGCTTCTACGAGCAGTACTTC. The encoded protein is CASSELDSFYEQYF.

This chain joins TRBV4-1 and TRBJ2-3; no reliable D call. The V gene lost 1 base and the J gene lost 2 bases, with 4 bases spanning the gap. Germline CDR1 MGHRA, CDR2 YSYEKL. The CDR3 runs to 13 residues. The CDR3 spells CASSQADTDTQYF. CDR3 bases: TGCGCCAGCAGCCAAGCAGACACAGATACGCAGTATTTT.

The J gene is TRBJ2-6, the V gene TRBV11-2; no firm D call. CDR1 SGHAT and CDR2 FQNNGV come from the germline V gene. Trimming cost V 5 bases and J 0 bases, with 11 bases left between them. The CDR3 sequence is 16 residues long. The CDR3 DNA follows: TGTGCCAGCAGCGCCCTACTGGGCTCTGGGGCCAACGTCCTGACTTTC. It specifies CASSALLGSGANVLTF.

This chain uses TRBV20-1 with TRBJ2-1; weak D call: TRBD2 (5 bases). The V end was cut by 3 bases, the J end by 4 bases, with 16 bases between. Germline V CDR1 and CDR2: DFQATT, SNEGSKA (reference sequence). CDR3 size: 15 residues. The CDR3 nucleotides are TGCAGTGCTAGCCCACTCGGGGTGGATTACAATGAGCAGTTCTTC. It specifies CSASPLGVDYNEQFF.

The chain couples TRBV7-9 to TRBJ1-1, with D perhaps TRBD1 (5 bases). The CDR3 runs 13 residues. V dropped 5 bases and J dropped 6 bases, with 13 bases sitting between them. In germline, CDR1 is SEHNR, CDR2 FQNEAQ (reference sequence). The CDR3 nucleotides are TGTGCCAGCAGCCCCCCCGGGGGGTCTGAAGCTTTCTTT. This codes for CASSPPGGSEAFF.

The genes are TRBV9 and TRBJ2-1; TRBD2 agrees at 12 bases. J gave up 7 bases and V 4 bases, and 9 bases lay outside the gene matches. Germline V gene data show CDR1 as SGDLS and CDR2 as YYNGEE. This CDR3 contains 16 residues. The CDR3 is CASSSRTSGVRNEQFF. The CDR3 nucleotides read TGTGCCAGCAGCTCCAGGACTAGCGGGGTTAGGAATGAGCAGTTCTTC.

This clone was counted a few times. This chain links TRBV5-1 with TRBJ2-7; TRBD1 matches at 7 bases. Germline V gene lookup returns CDR1 SGHRS and CDR2 YFSETQ. Unmatched junction bases numbered 7, after V lost 4 bases and J lost 6 bases. The CDR3 length is 13 residues. The DNA for the CDR3 is TGCGCCAGCAGCACGACAGGGTATAGCGAGCAGTACTTC. Encoded protein: CASSTTGYSEQYF.

This clone was picked up a small number of times. Written as DNA, the CDR3 is TGTGCCAGCAGTTTTGGACAGGGGGACTGTGGCTACACCTTC. Its protein is CASSFGQGDCGYTF. The chain is built from TRBV28 and TRBJ1-2; 10 bases fit TRBD1. Trimming removed 3 bases from V and 7 bases from J; junction bases left unmatched: 5. The CDR3 totals 14 residues. Per germline, CDR1 MDHEN and CDR2 SYDVKM.

J is TRBJ1-1 and V is TRBV5-1; D remains unclear. The V end lost 10 bases, the J end lost 0 bases, and 10 bases lay between the germline ends. The CDR3 has 12 residues. Per the germline V gene, CDR1 is SGHRS and CDR2 is YFSETQ. The CDR3 is CAGSSVNTEAFF. The DNA for the CDR3 is TGCGCCGGATCCTCGGTGAACACTGAAGCTTTCTTT.

The genes are TRBV5-1 and TRBJ2-3; D not certain. V lost 2 bases and J 6 bases, leaving 16 bases between the germline ends. The CDR3 contains 15 residues. CDR1 and CDR2 (germline): SGHRS, YFSETQ. CDR3 DNA sequence: TGCGCCAGCAGCTTAAGGCTCGTTAATCCGGATACGCAGTATTTT. Protein: CASSLRLVNPDTQYF.

This clone has just a few counts. The chain is built from TRBV2 and TRBJ1-5; D uncertain. The V end lost 4 bases, the J end lost 3 bases, and 13 bases lay between the germline ends. CDR3 size: 15 residues. Germline V CDR1 and CDR2: SNHLY, FYNNEI. The CDR3 region has the DNA TGTGCCAGCAGTGCGAGGGTTTTCCTCAATCAGCCCCAGCATTTT. It translates to CASSARVFLNQPQHF.

This clone was detected a few times. The rearrangement joins TRBV28 to TRBJ1-1; 7 nucleotides match TRBD1. Germline lookup yields CDR1 MDHEN and CDR2 SYDVKM. The CDR3 is made up of 16 amino acids. Losses at the gene ends were 6 bases for V and 1 base for J; bases not matched to a gene: 11. CDR3 sequence reads: CASRTGIIYSNTEAFF. The CDR3 coding sequence is TGTGCCAGCAGGACAGGGATCATTTATTCGAACACTGAAGCTTTCTTT.

By share of the sample, this clone is medium-sized (0.01 to 0.1%). A much larger clone differs by one base, so this may be a read error. The same CDR3 arises from other DNA sequences in this sample as well. The chain is built from TRBV19 and TRBJ2-5; 7 bases match TRBD2. After removal of 9 bases from V and 5 bases from J, the junction contained 6 bases not matched to a gene. There are 12 residues in the CDR3. CDR1 is LNHDA and CDR2 is SQIVND in the germline V gene (reference sequence). Here the CDR3 DNA reads TGTGCCAGGGCCAGCGGGAAGGAGACCCAGTACTTC. Translating gives CARASGKETQYF.

The chain links TRBV4-1 to TRBJ1-4, with D tentatively TRBD1 (5 bases). There are 14 residues in the CDR3. The V end lost 3 bases, the J end lost 8 bases, and 13 bases lay between the germline ends. The germline CDR1 and CDR2 sequences are MGHRA and YSYEKL. This CDR3 reads CASSQQGHGEKLFF. In DNA, the CDR3 is TGCGCCAGCAGCCAGCAGGGCCATGGGGAAAAACTGTTTTTT.

This clone was seen more than once but under ten times. The V call is TRBV28, the J call TRBJ2-3, with D perhaps TRBD1 (6 bases). V shed 2 bases and J shed 2 bases, with 14 bases lying between them. This CDR3 is built from 16 residues. Germline lookup yields CDR1 MDHEN and CDR2 SYDVKM. The CDR3 loop is CASSLQRAGDTDTQYF. The CDR3 DNA is TGTGCCAGCAGTTTACAACGGGCAGGGGACACAGATACGCAGTATTTT.

This clone was picked up a small number of times. The chain combines TRBV29-1 with TRBJ2-3; D possibly corresponds to TRBD1 (6 bases). This CDR3 region has 14 residues. The V gene lost 6 bases and the J gene lost 3 bases, with 16 bases spanning the gap. Germline CDR1 and CDR2: SQVTM and ANQGSEA. The CDR3 here is CSVAGTPRTDTQYF. The CDR3 DNA sequence: TGCAGCGTGGCCGGGACACCCCGTACAGATACGCAGTATTTT.

The J gene is TRBJ2-7, the V gene TRBV20-1, with 7 bases aligning to TRBD2. CDR3 length: 14 residues. The trim removed 6 bases at V and 2 bases at J, leaving 10 bases unmatched. Germline V gives CDR1 DFQATT, CDR2 SNEGSKA (reference sequence). This CDR3 reads CSALLAAPPYEQYF. The CDR3 nucleotides read TGCAGTGCCCTCCTAGCGGCACCTCCCTACGAGCAGTACTTC.

J is TRBJ1-1 and V is TRBV6-1, with 7 bases fitting TRBD1. This CDR3 has 13 residues. CDR1 and CDR2 from the germline V gene are MNHNS and SASEGT. After removal of 6 bases from V and 6 bases from J, the junction contained 7 bases not matched to a gene. For the CDR3, the DNA is TGTGCCAGCAGCCCAGACAGGGACGCTGAAGCTTTCTTT. Protein product: CASSPDRDAEAFF.

The J gene is TRBJ2-3, the V gene TRBV7-3; D is possibly TRBD1 or TRBD2 (5 bases each). Germline CDR1 is SGHTA and CDR2 is FQGTGA. The V end lost 4 bases, the J end lost 7 bases, and 12 bases lay between the germline ends. The length of the CDR3 is 13 residues. CDR3 nucleotides: TGTGCCAGCAGCTCCGGGACGGACAATACGCAGTATTTT. Amino acids: CASSSGTDNTQYF. The full variable domain, completed using reference TRBV7-3 and TRBJ2-3, is GAGVSQTPSNKVTEKGKYVELRCDPISGHTALYWYRQSLGQGPEFLIYFQGTGAADDSGLPNDRFFAVRPEGSVSTLKIQRTERGDSAVYLCASSSGTDNTQYFGPGTRLTVL.

The V call is TRBV20-1, the J call TRBJ2-5, with TRBD2 identical over 7 bases. The CDR3 extends over 13 amino acids. CDR1 DFQATT and CDR2 SNEGSKA come from the germline V gene (reference sequence). J lost 5 bases, V lost 3 bases, and 6 bases had no gene match. CDR3 amino acids: CSASIRGVETQYF. DNA of the CDR3: TGCAGTGCTAGTATTCGGGGGGTTGAGACCCAGTACTTC.

The chain carries TRBV18 and TRBJ1-4; D possibly corresponds to TRBD1 (5 bases). The CDR3 spans 12 residues. Germline V gives CDR1 KGHSH, CDR2 LQKENI. V was trimmed by 4 bases and J by 10 bases, leaving 10 bases between them. CDR3 region: CASSRPQGKLFF. CDR3 nucleotide sequence: TGTGCCAGCTCACGGCCCCAGGGAAAACTGTTTTTT. Looking up the rest from reference TRBV18 and TRBJ1-4 gives the full variable domain: NAGVMQNPRHLVRRRGQEARLRCSPMKGHSHVYWYRQLPEEGLKFMVYLQKENIIDESGMPKERFSAEFPKEGPSILRIQQVVRGDSAAYFCASSRPQGKLFFGSGTQLSVL.